This T cell receptor beta chain was profiled in a study of blood T cell repertoires in COVID-19 (dated by TCRdb to the early 2020s). For the study in its entirety: The collaborator samples originated in the United States, Italy and Spain and spanned the acute and convalescent phases of COVID-19. The material from the prospective study consisted of cDNA or gDNA derived from T cells, B-cell-depleted T cells, or PBMCs. The dataset comprised deeply sampled blood TCRbeta repertoires from subjects exposed to, actively infected with, or recovered from COVID-19. The repertoires were made available in a free public database intended to serve as a resource for research on the immune response to SARS-CoV-2. The samples were drawn from the first 160 participants of the ongoing ImmuneRACE study and from 950 to 1,500 subjects provided by 6 global collaborators. The sample metadata nearly always contained a de-identified subject ID, COVID-19 status, age in years and sex. HLA class I and class II types, where available, came from metadata supplied by the sample provider rather than from assay-based typing.

Each collaborating institution followed its own protocols to collect whole blood in K2EDTA tubes. For TCRbeta analysis, collaborators shipped samples in one of three forms: frozen whole blood, isolated PBMCs, or DNA extracted from either of those sample types. A remark on this clone: Its antigen is still unknown. The input lacks base qualities; no much larger clone sits a single base away.

TCRbeta CDR3 regions were amplified from genomic DNA using the immunoSEQ Assay, a bias-controlled multiplex PCR. On the authors' methods: Nucleated cell counts per sample were estimated from amplification of reference gene primers within the assay. To quantify the absolute abundance of each unique TCRbeta CDR3 rearrangement, sequence reads were collapsed and filtered. For each sample, productive Simpson clonality was calculated as the square root of Simpson's diversity index across productive rearrangements. This immuneACCESS table, as held by TCRdb, lists in-frame sequences with V and J called but not all clones. Of the missing ones, under half trace to an unresolved V gene in checked studies; the others have no known cause. V, J and clone size derive from that table, while D and trimming were established from the DNA sequence. The sample yields under 130,000 clones; about three quarters were counted once. Of the sample, 5% to 6.5% is held by the ten largest clones.

Results and caveats for the whole study, not just this receptor: How much clinical and demographic metadata was included differed by source and by participant, and the metadata was provided uncurated.

The germline V gene yields MDHEN for CDR1 and SYDVKM for CDR2. From the cysteine up to the phenylalanine, the CDR3 has a length of 15 residues. Only the CDR3 region is kept as DNA, spanning 45 bases read in frame from base 1. V is trimmed back by 6 bases and J by 7 bases, and the junction contains 12 bases that no gene match accounts for. The V and J segments used are TRBV28 and TRBJ1-2, and 9 junction bases match TRBD1. Sample: peripheral blood. The clonotype comes from an elderly man with acute or convalescent COVID-19. This receptor has the CDR3 CASSQKLTGGFGYTF. The DNA sequence is given as TGTGCCAGCAGCCAAAAATTGACAGGGGGATTTGGCTACACCTTC.